A single sample gave rise to the 4 T cell receptor beta chains below, sequenced in a study of human T cells and chemical hapten exposure. One entry per CDR3 protein, called by TCRdb with MiXCR from the RACE reads. Altogether nearly 80,000 distinct CDR3 sequences are present, about a tenth being singletons, with the ten largest covering approximately 1.4%. As for time point: patch test 1, 2 weeks after DPC sensitization. Specified treatment: therapeutic diphenylcyclopropenone sensitization with weekly scalp DPC. The sequencing here drew on whole blood, taken in connection with sensitization to the hapten diphenylcyclopropenone (DPC). The receptors come from a woman aged 45-65 years with alopecia areata. Some clones in this sample may be carry-over from other donors' samples.

This clonotype was seen only a few times. The rearrangement links TRBV7-2 to TRBJ2-7; 7 bases align to TRBD1. The germline V gene has CDR1 SGHTA and CDR2 FQGNSA. With 6 bases clipped from V and 3 bases from J, the junction kept 11 bases outside the gene matches. The CDR3 is 15 amino acids. The CDR3 coding sequence is TGTGCCAGCAGTGTAGGGGGCGGATTTCTCTACGAGCAGTACTTC. The encoded protein is CASSVGGGFLYEQYF.

With regard to this clonotype: Its ends do not fully match the called genes, so a read error is possible. This chain uses TRBV12-3 or TRBV12-4 with TRBJ1-1; D possibly corresponds to TRBD1 (6 bases). The CDR3 spans 14 residues. CDR3 sequence: CASIRTEKDTEAYF. Written as DNA, the CDR3 is TGTGCCAGCATTAGGACAGAAAAGGACACTGAAGCTTACTTT.

The rearrangement links TRBV18 to TRBJ2-5; D is ambiguous. The germline CDR1 and CDR2 sequences are KGHSH and LQKENI. V was cut by 1 base and J by 0 bases, with 9 bases left in between. This CDR3 contains 15 residues. The CDR3 loop reads CASSPLPMYQETQYF. The CDR3 DNA sequence: TGTGCCAGCTCACCACTCCCGATGTACCAAGAGACCCAGTACTTC.

Only a few counts were recorded for this clonotype. V and J are TRBV11-2 and TRBJ2-3, with 7 positions matching TRBD2. Germline CDR1 is SGHAT and CDR2 is FQNNGV. CDR3 size: 15 residues. J was trimmed by 6 bases and V by 1 base; bases with no gene match: 7. CDR3 region: CASSLGGRALDTQYF. The CDR3 bases are TGTGCCAGCAGCTTAGGAGGGAGGGCCCTGGATACGCAGTATTTT.